The clone carrying this T cell receptor (beta chain) was observed many times. TCRdb reanalysed the 5' RACE reads using MiXCR and keeps one entry per CDR3 protein. The table lists about 14,000 distinct CDR3 sequences, 9.5% to 13% of them singletons, with about 29% in the top ten. This CDR3 region has 14 residues. V was clipped by 4 bases and J by 6 bases, with 15 bases between them. Germline loops: CDR1 LGHNA, CDR2 YNFKEQ. This entry belongs to a study of spatial heterogeneity in lung cancer. As for the study in general: Consistent detection of more beta-chain than alpha-chain sequences was observed.

Documented time point: sample taken at primary tumor resection. Tumor, nontumor lung or frozen PBMC supplied whole RNA, sequenced without sorting. The V and J genes are TRBV4-2 and TRBJ1-2, with a weak D call TRBD1 (5 bases). The sequencing here drew on PBMCs, taken at surgery. This TCR came from a male donor with early-stage non-small cell lung cancer. As DNA, the CDR3 is TGTGCCAGCAGCCGGGGGGGTCGGGGCGATGGCTACACCTTC. Protein product: CASSRGGRGDGYTF.